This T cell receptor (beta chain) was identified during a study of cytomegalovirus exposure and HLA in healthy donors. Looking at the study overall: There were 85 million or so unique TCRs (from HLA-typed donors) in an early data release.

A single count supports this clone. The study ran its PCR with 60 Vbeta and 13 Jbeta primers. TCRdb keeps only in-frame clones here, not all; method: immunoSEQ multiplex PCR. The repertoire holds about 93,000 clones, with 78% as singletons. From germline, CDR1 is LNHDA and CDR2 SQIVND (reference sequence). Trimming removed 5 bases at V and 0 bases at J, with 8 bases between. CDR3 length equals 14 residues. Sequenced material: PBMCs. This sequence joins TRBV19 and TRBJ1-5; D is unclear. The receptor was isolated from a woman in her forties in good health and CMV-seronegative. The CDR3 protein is CASSALYSNQPQHF. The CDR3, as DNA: TGTGCCAGTAGTGCCCTCTATAGCAATCAGCCCCAGCATTTT.